A single TCR beta chain is shown here with its context. The data were obtained in a study of blood T cell repertoires in COVID-19. Overall study: Whether acute or convalescent, the COVID-19 samples came from the United States, Italy and Spain. PBMCs, B-cell-depleted T cells, or T cells were the source of the cDNA or gDNA that made up the material.

Libraries were prepared by immunoSEQ multiplex PCR; TCRdb keeps only in-frame clonotypes and omits some of them. The table lists about 180,000 clones, approximately 80% of them singletons. The CDR3 runs 16 residues. Germline lookup yields CDR1 SGDLS and CDR2 YYNGEE. The trim removed 4 bases at V and 0 bases at J, leaving 6 bases unmatched. The sequence was collected from a human donor in a cohort sampled during active COVID-19. The chain combines TRBV9 with TRBJ2-1; TRBD2 aligns across 8 bases. Sequenced: peripheral blood. The CDR3 is CASSSLSGSSYNEQFF. The CDR3 DNA sequence: TGTGCCAGCAGCTCCTTAAGCGGGAGCTCCTACAATGAGCAGTTCTTC.